One T cell receptor beta chain is described in this entry. These data come from a study of blood T cell repertoires in COVID-19. About the research overall: Whether acute or convalescent, the COVID-19 samples came from the United States, Italy and Spain. From T cells, B-cell-depleted T cells, or PBMCs came the material, which was cDNA or gDNA.

Germline V CDR1 and CDR2: MNHEY, SVGAGI. The CDR3 loop spans 14 amino acids. J lost 8 bases, V lost 5 bases, and 5 bases had no gene match. TCRdb's table, derived via immunoSEQ multiplex PCR, lists solely in-frame clones and lacks some. The data show around 83,000 clones, with around 84% seen just once and 8% held by the top ten. V usage is TRBV6-5 and J usage is TRBJ2-4; 11 bases fit TRBD1. Sequencing used peripheral blood. The clonotype originates from an elderly man with active or convalescent COVID-19. The CDR3 protein is CASSSGQGADIQYF. In nucleotides, the CDR3 is TGTGCCAGCAGTAGCGGACAGGGGGCAGACATTCAGTACTTC.